This passage covers 16 T cell receptor beta chains from one sample sequenced in a study of T cells after yellow fever vaccination. TCRdb ran MiXCR on the 5' RACE reads and lists one entry per CDR3 protein. This sample carries roughly 400,000 distinct CDR3 sequences, approximately 18% of them seen once, and the ten largest clones take about 18%. The material sequenced was PBMCs, taken before the yellow fever booster vaccination. Receptors originate from a man younger than 35 who received the YFV17D yellow fever vaccine.

This sequence joins TRBV6-5 and TRBJ2-7; 11 nucleotides agree with TRBD1. Losses at the gene ends were 6 bases for V and 2 bases for J; bases not matched to a gene: 6. Germline CDR1 and CDR2: MNHEY and SVGAGI. CDR3 length equals 15 residues. CDR3 sequence: CASRRWGQGAYEQYF. The CDR3 DNA reads TGTGCCAGCAGAAGATGGGGACAGGGGGCCTACGAGCAGTACTTC.

The chain uses TRBV4-2 and TRBJ1-1; a weak D match, TRBD1 (5 bases). V dropped 4 bases and J dropped 4 bases, with 13 bases sitting between them. Germline V CDR1 and CDR2: LGHNA, YNFKEQ. This CDR3 region has 14 residues. The CDR3 is CASSLGGAATEAFF. CDR3 in DNA: TGTGCCAGCAGCCTGGGAGGGGCCGCCACTGAAGCTTTCTTT.

The J gene is TRBJ1-2, the V gene TRBV6-5, with a weak D call TRBD1 (6 bases). The ends were cut back, 6 bases at V and 4 bases at J, with 18 bases in the middle. The germline V gene encodes CDR1 MNHEY and CDR2 SVGAGI. This CDR3 comprises 15 residues. The CDR3 sequence is CASRRGQTPRYGYTF. CDR3 in DNA: TGTGCCAGCAGACGTGGACAGACCCCCCGCTATGGCTACACCTTC.

This clonotype was recorded at least ten times. The chain uses TRBV2 and TRBJ2-2; 11 positions agree with TRBD2. The CDR3 covers 14 residues. Germline V gene sequence: CDR1 SNHLY, CDR2 FYNNEI. Unmatched junction bases numbered 0, after V lost 6 bases and J lost 3 bases. CDR3 nucleotide sequence: TGTGCCAGCAGGGGACTAGCGGACACCGGGGAGCTGTTTTTT. This translates into CASRGLADTGELFF.

This clonotype was found a few times. The CDR3 reads CASSLPQGDTQYF. The CDR3 DNA sequence: TGTGCCAGCAGTTTACCACAGGGGGATACGCAGTATTTT. The chain carries TRBV12-3 or TRBV12-4 and TRBJ2-3; 7 bases fit TRBD1. This CDR3 is built from 13 residues. Trimming cost V 2 bases and J 6 bases; bases outside gene matches: 2.

This sequence joins TRBV7-9 and TRBJ1-2; D remains unclear. V was trimmed by 0 bases and J by 4 bases, leaving 9 bases between them. CDR1 and CDR2 (germline): SEHNR, FQNEAQ (reference sequence). The CDR3 consists of 14 residues. CDR3 sequence: CASSLAVKIYGYTF. For the CDR3, the DNA is TGTGCCAGCAGCTTAGCCGTGAAGATCTATGGCTACACCTTC.

Remarks on this clonotype: One junction end disagrees with the germline gene, perhaps due to a read error. The chain links TRBV12-5 to TRBJ2-3; no reliable D call. The germline gives CDR1 LGHNT, CDR2 FRNRAP. This CDR3 is 16 amino acids long. This CDR3 is CASGPPWAISTDTRYF. The CDR3 DNA follows: TGTGCTAGTGGTCCCCCCTGGGCCATCAGCACAGATACGCGGTATTTT.

The J gene is TRBJ2-4, the V gene TRBV20-1, with TRBD2 matching over 7 bases. CDR3 length equals 12 residues. Trimming cost V 5 bases and J 15 bases; bases outside gene matches: 13. The germline V gene has CDR1 DFQATT and CDR2 SNEGSKA (reference sequence). In DNA, the CDR3 is TGCAGTGCTGCGGGAGACTACGCACGTTGGTACTTC. Translating it yields CSAAGDYARWYF.

The chain has TRBV4-1 and TRBJ1-2; 7 bases agree with TRBD1. The ends lost 4 bases at V and 7 bases at J; junction bases unmatched: 3. The CDR3 length is 12 residues. The germline CDR1 and CDR2 sequences are MGHRA and YSYEKL. The CDR3 is CASSLGQSGYTF. The CDR3 nucleotides are TGCGCCAGCAGCCTGGGACAGAGTGGCTACACCTTC.

The chain has TRBV6-5 and TRBJ2-1; D uncertain. V was cut by 6 bases and J by 3 bases, with 9 bases left in between. Germline CDR1 reads MNHEY; CDR2 reads SVGAGI. This CDR3 region has 13 residues. CDR3 DNA: TGTGCCAGCAGGGATCAGAGCTACAATGAGCAGTTCTTC. This codes for CASRDQSYNEQFF.

This clonotype was detected a few times. This chain joins TRBV10-3 and TRBJ1-2, with D maybe TRBD1 (6 bases). The V gene's germline CDR1 is ENHRY and CDR2 SYGVKD. This CDR3 is 12 amino acids long. Trimming removed 11 bases from V and 2 bases from J, with 12 bases in between. The CDR3 sequence: CAAQGTNYGYTF. The CDR3 nucleotides are TGTGCCGCACAGGGAACGAACTATGGCTACACCTTC.

J is TRBJ1-6 and V is TRBV7-9; D is uncertain. This CDR3 contains 12 residues. V was shortened by 5 bases and J by 12 bases, with 11 bases between the two germline ends. The germline V gene has CDR1 SEHNR and CDR2 FQNEAQ (reference sequence). The CDR3 DNA follows: TGTGCCAGCAGCCCGGGCGAGGGACCCCTCCACTTT. As protein: CASSPGEGPLHF. Combining the CDR3 with reference TRBV7-9 and TRBJ1-6 gives the whole variable domain DTGVSQNPRHKITKRGQNVTFRCDPISEHNRLYWYRQTLGQGPEFLTYFQNEAQLEKSRLLSDRFSAERPKGSFSTLEIQRTEQGDSAMYLCASSPGEGPLHFGNGTRLTVT.

The chain is built from TRBV3-1 and TRBJ2-4; D may be TRBD1 (5 bases). V was trimmed by 3 bases and J by 0 bases, leaving 12 bases between them. Looked up from germline, CDR1 is LGHDT and CDR2 is YNNKEL (reference sequence). The CDR3 totals 16 residues. The CDR3 here is CASSHRQGRAKNIQYF. CDR3 DNA sequence: TGTGCCAGCAGCCACAGGCAGGGCCGAGCCAAAAACATTCAGTACTTC.

The chain employs TRBV29-1 and TRBJ2-1; no clear D. Germline CDR1 is SQVTM and CDR2 is ANQGSEA. Trimming left V 7 bases short and J 1 base short, with 17 bases between. The CDR3 is made up of 15 amino acids. DNA of the CDR3: TGCAGCGCCGCCCAAACCCGTTGGTCCTACAATGAGCAGTTCTTC. Protein: CSAAQTRWSYNEQFF.

The rearrangement links TRBV7-2 to TRBJ2-1; D not certain. The CDR3 runs to 14 residues. From germline, CDR1 is SGHTA and CDR2 FQGNSA. Trimming stripped 2 bases from V and 8 bases from J, with 13 bases between. The CDR3 DNA reads TGTGCCAGCAGCTTAAGTCGAGGTAAGCATGAGCAGTTCTTC. As protein: CASSLSRGKHEQFF.

A few counts support this clonotype. V is TRBV5-1 and J is TRBJ1-3; D might be TRBD1 (6 bases). Germline CDR1 and CDR2: SGHRS and YFSETQ. V lost 0 bases, J lost 3 bases, and 10 bases lay in between. The CDR3 is 15 residues long. Here the CDR3 DNA reads TGCGCCAGCAGCTTGGGAGGGGGTCATGGAAACACCATATATTTT. Translating gives CASSLGGGHGNTIYF.